This TCR beta chain was identified in a study of CD8 T cells in ankylosing spondylitis. Broader study findings: Several highly homologous variants made up a TCR beta motif, and this motif appeared characteristic of ankylosing spondylitis blood. The authors reported significant enrichment of disease-linked clones in matched ankylosing spondylitis synovial fluid.

Each TCR beta library was made by quantitative 5'-RACE that incorporated molecular barcodes. TCRdb independently ran MiXCR on the 5' RACE reads; one entry per CDR3 protein. The table has approximately 540,000 distinct CDR3 sequences, more than 9.5% seen once. The length of the CDR3 is 13 residues. The germline V gene encodes CDR1 LGHDT and CDR2 YNNKEL (reference sequence). Trimming left V 6 bases short and J 4 bases short, with 12 bases between. On this clonotype itself: The antigen remains undetermined.

The TCR sequence derives from a male donor with ankylosing spondylitis. V usage is TRBV3-1 and J usage is TRBJ2-5, with D uncertain. Material: blood, either unsorted or a sorted T cell fraction (not recorded which). The CDR3 spells CASSPGRRETQYF. CDR3 nucleotides: TGTGCCAGCAGTCCCGGTAGGAGAGAGACCCAGTACTTC.